Reported below is one T cell receptor beta chain. This receptor's antigen is unknown. Base qualities were left out, and no much larger clone turns up one base away. This sample stems from a study of vaccination effects on CD4 cells after COVID-19 (dated by TCRdb to between 2021 and 2024). Context from the whole study: In the ViraFEST assay, PBMC were stimulated with viral peptide pools, and antigen-specific CD4+ T cell clonotypes were then identified by expansion using TCR sequencing. Each participant received two doses of an mRNA SARS-CoV-2 vaccine, either BNT162b2 or mRNA-1273. Some 2 million PBMC per well were cultured with 10 ug/ml peptides in IMDM containing approximately 4.7% human AB serum, 8.5 to 10 IU/ml IL-2 and gentamicin. SARS-CoV-2 spike-specific CD4+ TCR repertoires from before and after mRNA vaccination were compared in COVID-19 convalescent patients and in infection-naive vaccine recipients. Altogether, around ten COVID-19 convalescent patients and a few SARS-CoV-2-naive healthy vaccine recipients made up the full study. Cultures from other donors in the study were sequenced using the Oncomine TCR Beta short-read assay on an Illumina iSeq 100.

The investigation overall reported the following: Limitations of the study were the small number of convalescent patients and the absence of early post-infection timepoints. In healthy vaccine recipients, vaccine-induced clones were almost all SARS-CoV-2 mono-reactive, with only 1 of 255 being cross-reactive with common cold coronaviruses. Clones induced by infection and clones induced by vaccination both contracted markedly at late timepoints after vaccination, which fits with T cell responses waning over time.

The library was prepared using the immunoSEQ multiplex PCR assay. TCR beta CDR3 sequencing was performed on DNA from the cultured, isolated CD4+ T cells. From the authors' description of their analysis: Non-productive TCR sequences were removed, reads were trimmed to the CDR3 region, and CDR3s of at least 7 amino acids were retained. The MANAFEST web app was used to identify antigen-specific clonotypes by comparing expansion in peptide wells with expansion in reference cultures. To be called positive, a clone needed expansion at FDR<0.05 compared with the reference and with all other wells, an odds ratio greater than 5, and a frequency greater than 0.1% in two replicate wells. A clonotype was defined as cross-reactive if the clonotype was significantly expanded both in SARS-CoV-2 spike wells and in at least one common cold coronavirus spike condition. Using the stringdist R package, CDR3 similarity was measured by Levenshtein distance, and unrooted trees were constructed with ape in R 3.6.1. TCRdb stores this immuneACCESS table with in-frame sequences only. Part of the clones is absent; in the studies checked, under half of the shortfall reflects unresolved V genes, and no reason is known for the rest. V and J calls and clone size come straight from that table; D and trimming were deduced from the DNA. Present in this sample are about 74,000 clones, approximately 77% of which were seen just once. About 2.1% of the sample is held by the ten biggest clonotypes.

After around ten days of culture, CD4+ T cells were isolated with the EasySep CD4+ T cell isolation kit. None of the healthy vaccine recipients had a prior SARS-CoV-2 infection, which was confirmed by nucleocapsid antibody tests that came back negative both before and after vaccination. Half of the culture medium was replaced with fresh IL-2-containing medium on days 3 and 7. Unless noted otherwise, every peptide stimulation condition was grown in triplicate wells. Using Ficoll-Paque Plus gradient centrifugation, PBMC were separated from whole blood and then either used fresh or cryopreserved at -140C. The QIAamp micro DNA kit was used to extract genomic DNA from the cultured CD4+ T cells. V lost 5 bases and J lost 7 bases, and the count of bases not matched to a germline gene is 5. Sequences SGHRS (CDR1) and YFSETQ (CDR2) are obtained from the germline V gene. Including cysteine and phenylalanine, the CDR3 has 14 amino acids. Left in the record is the CDR3 DNA by itself, 42 bases read in frame from the first base.

The origin of this receptor is a human donor who received a COVID-19 vaccine. The chain joins TRBV5-1 to TRBJ2-1; 11 middle bases align to TRBD2. This specimen was CD4+ T cells from PBMCs cultured without peptide, taken before COVID-19 vaccination. In nucleotide form, the sequence is TGCGCCAGCAGATCAACTAGCGGGGGTAATGAGCAGTTCTTC. Its amino acids are CASRSTSGGNEQFF.